The next 32 T cell receptor beta chains were all read from a single sample in a study of shared clonotypes between healthy human individuals. Measured with immunoSEQ multiplex PCR; TCRdb has only the in-frame clones, and not every one. The repertoire has about 960,000 clones, roughly 72% of them found once; the top ten carry about 1.5%. Source material: memory CD4+ T cells sorted from blood. Described subset: CD45RA-negative fraction. The receptors shown here come from a young man in good health.

V usage is TRBV7-2 and J usage is TRBJ2-1; 11 bases agree with TRBD1. The CDR3 is made up of 14 amino acids. Trimming at V came to 6 bases and at J to 8 bases, leaving 6 bases not matched to a gene. Germline V gene data show CDR1 as SGHTA and CDR2 as FQGNSA. DNA for the CDR3: TGTGCCAGCAGTTTGGACAGGGGGCGGGATGAGCAGTTCTTC. It encodes CASSLDRGRDEQFF.

V is TRBV6-4 and J is TRBJ1-6, with 8 bases lining up with TRBD1. CDR3 length equals 16 residues. With V trimmed by 3 bases and J by 8 bases, 9 bases remained unmatched. Germline V gene data show CDR1 as MRHNA and CDR2 as SNTAGT. Here the CDR3 DNA reads TGTGCCAGCAGTGAGGTGACAGGGGAGGGGTATTCACCCCTCCACTTT. Protein product: CASSEVTGEGYSPLHF.

The rearrangement links TRBV19 to TRBJ1-5; 8 nucleotides align to TRBD1. The V and J ends lost 8 bases and 3 bases, in that order; junction bases with no gene match: 3. Germline V gives CDR1 LNHDA, CDR2 SQIVND (reference sequence). This CDR3 comprises 13 residues. The CDR3 region is CASGQGFNQPQHF. DNA for the CDR3: TGTGCCAGTGGACAGGGTTTCAATCAGCCCCAGCATTTT.

V gene TRBV7-2 combines with J gene TRBJ2-5; TRBD2 matches at 9 bases. The CDR3 consists of 16 residues. V lost 4 bases and J lost 5; bases outside the gene matches: 11. Germline CDR1 and CDR2: SGHTA and FQGNSA. The CDR3 DNA sequence: TGTGCCAGCAGCTCTGGGATAGCGGGAGCGGGTGAGACCCAGTACTTC. This encodes CASSSGIAGAGETQYF.

V usage is TRBV5-6 and J usage is TRBJ2-7, with TRBD1 identical over 9 bases. The CDR3 spans 14 residues. Germline CDR1 is SGHDT and CDR2 is YYEEEE. The ends lost 1 base at V and 6 bases at J; junction bases unmatched: 5. DNA of the CDR3: TGTGCCAGCAGCTTGAGGGACAGGGAACTCGAGCAGTACTTC. It codes for CASSLRDRELEQYF.

The chain uses TRBV7-2 and TRBJ1-4; tentatively, D is TRBD1 (6 bases). The CDR3 has 14 amino acids. V shed 6 bases and J shed 7 bases, with 15 bases lying between them. Germline CDR1 and CDR2: SGHTA and FQGNSA. The CDR3: CASRLQGGGEKLFF. CDR3 bases: TGTGCCAGCAGGCTACAGGGTGGGGGTGAAAAACTGTTTTTT.

Here the CDR3 reads CASSPTSGRVQETQYF. The DNA of the CDR3 is TGTGCCAGCAGTCCCACTAGCGGGAGGGTCCAAGAGACCCAGTACTTC. The rearrangement joins TRBV11-2 to TRBJ2-5; 13 bases are shared with TRBD2. CDR1 is SGHAT and CDR2 is FQNNGV in the germline V gene. The CDR3 covers 16 residues. The V segment lost 6 bases and the J segment 1 base; nucleotides outside the gene matches: 5.

V and J are TRBV6-6 and TRBJ1-6; TRBD1 agrees at 7 bases. This CDR3 contains 15 residues. V lost 0 bases, J lost 5 bases, and 1 base stayed unmatched. Germline loops: CDR1 MNHNY, CDR2 SVGAGI (reference sequence). The CDR3 nucleotides read TGTGCCAGCAGTTACTCAGGACAGGATAATTCACCCCTCCACTTT. It specifies CASSYSGQDNSPLHF.

The chain employs TRBV28 and TRBJ2-7; 10 bases align to TRBD1. CDR3 size: 15 residues. In germline, CDR1 is MDHEN, CDR2 SYDVKM. After removal of 6 bases from V and 2 bases from J, the junction contained 7 bases not matched to a gene. The CDR3 loop is CASSQAGTGAYEQYF. The CDR3 DNA reads as TGTGCCAGCAGCCAAGCCGGGACAGGGGCCTACGAGCAGTACTTC.

This chain uses TRBV6-5 with TRBJ2-7; the D is unclear. Germline lookup yields CDR1 MNHEY and CDR2 SVGAGI. V was pared by 2 bases and J by 2 bases, with 13 bases between. This CDR3 is built from 15 residues. The CDR3 DNA sequence: TGTGCCAGCAGTTACGGGCCCGGAACCGCCTACGAGCAGTACTTC. This codes for CASSYGPGTAYEQYF.

This clone was seen a handful of times. J is TRBJ2-3 and V is TRBV2; no clear D. Germline V CDR1 and CDR2: SNHLY, FYNNEI. The CDR3 covers 17 residues. With 4 bases removed from V and 0 bases from J, the gap between germline ends came to 17 bases. The CDR3 DNA reads TGTGCCAGCAGTGCCCCCCTGGCGACCACTAGCACAGATACGCAGTATTTT. It encodes CASSAPLATTSTDTQYF.

This clone came up a few times. This sequence joins TRBV6-4 and TRBJ1-5; D is unresolved. CDR3 length equals 13 residues. With 4 bases removed from V and 6 bases from J, the gap between germline ends came to 10 bases. Germline values: CDR1 MRHNA, CDR2 SNTAGT. Written as DNA, the CDR3 is TGTGCCAGCAGTGCTCAGGAGGGTCAGCCCCAGCATTTT. Translated: CASSAQEGQPQHF.

Only a few counts were recorded for this clone. The J gene is TRBJ1-4, the V gene TRBV4-1, with D possibly TRBD1 on 6 matching bases. In germline, CDR1 is MGHRA, CDR2 YSYEKL. This CDR3 comprises 20 residues. The ends were cut back, 2 bases at V and 0 bases at J, with 22 bases in the middle. CDR3 in amino acids: CASSQRARGVRATTNEKLFF. DNA for the CDR3: TGCGCCAGCAGCCAACGAGCCAGGGGAGTGCGTGCCACAACTAATGAAAAACTGTTTTTT.

This clone was counted a few times. The J gene is TRBJ2-7, the V gene TRBV6-5, with D hard to call. Germline CDR1 and CDR2: MNHEY and SVGAGI. The CDR3 contains 11 residues. Deletions cut 7 bases from V and 2 bases from J, with 6 bases between. DNA of the CDR3: TGTGCCAGCACTGTCGCCTACGAGCAGTACTTC. Translation gives CASTVAYEQYF.

This clone is a singleton in its sample. The genes are TRBV11-2 and TRBJ2-3; D is undetermined. CDR1 SGHAT and CDR2 FQNNGV come from the germline V gene. The CDR3 extends over 14 amino acids. Trimming took off 3 bases at V and 0 bases at J, with 7 bases between the two ends. The CDR3 loop reads CASSFGMSTDTQYF. In nucleotides, the CDR3 is TGTGCCAGCAGCTTCGGAATGAGCACAGATACGCAGTATTTT.

The chain carries TRBV4-1 and TRBJ1-5; D perhaps matches TRBD1 (6 bases). Per germline, CDR1 MGHRA and CDR2 YSYEKL. The CDR3 has 16 residues. Trimming pared 1 base from V and 3 bases from J, leaving 13 bases between. CDR3 nucleotides: TGCGCCAGCAGCCAAGTTCCCACAGGGACCAATCAGCCCCAGCATTTT. This codes for CASSQVPTGTNQPQHF.

CDR3 bases: TGTGCCAGCAACATGGGGGGCAATGAGCAGTTCTTC. It encodes CASNMGGNEQFF. The gene calls are TRBV7-2 and TRBJ2-1; possible D gene TRBD2, 6 bases. This CDR3 region has 12 residues. Germline V CDR1 and CDR2: SGHTA, FQGNSA. Trimming took 7 bases from V and 6 from J, leaving 10 bases between them. The entire variable domain, with the rest obtained from reference TRBV7-2 and TRBJ2-1, is as follows: GAGVSQSPSNKVTEKGKDVELRCDPISGHTALYWYRQSLGQGLEFLIYFQGNSAPDKSGLPSDRFSAERTGGSVSTLTIQRTQQEDSAVYLCASNMGGNEQFFGPGTRLTVL.

The chain joins TRBV5-1 to TRBJ2-5; 11 bases are a match to TRBD2. The CDR3 contains 14 residues. J lost 2 bases, V lost 7 bases, and 4 bases had no gene match. Germline V lookup: CDR1 SGHRS, CDR2 YFSETQ. CDR3 nucleotide sequence: TGCGCCAGCGAGATAGCGGGGGGGCAAGAGACCCAGTACTTC. Its translation: CASEIAGGQETQYF.

This clone was seen only a few times. The V gene is TRBV14, the J gene TRBJ1-2; D is possibly TRBD1 (6 bases). Trimming stripped 1 base from V and 8 bases from J, with 11 bases between. Germline V gene data show CDR1 as SGHDN and CDR2 as FVKESK. The CDR3 consists of 13 residues. DNA for the CDR3: TGTGCCAGCAGCCAAGGGACAGCTGGGGGCTACACCTTC. Translated, it gives CASSQGTAGGYTF.

This clone turned up a few times. V gene TRBV4-2 combines with J gene TRBJ1-4; D not resolved. V was pared by 3 bases and J by 8 bases, with 10 bases between. Germline CDR1 and CDR2: LGHNA and YNFKEQ. CDR3 length: 13 residues. CDR3 nucleotide sequence: TGTGCCAGCAGCCAGCGTACTGGGGAAAAACTGTTTTTT. It translates to CASSQRTGEKLFF.

The chain combines TRBV6-6 with TRBJ1-2; 10 bases align to TRBD1. The CDR3 length is 15 residues. Germline loops: CDR1 MNHNY, CDR2 SVGAGI (reference sequence). J was trimmed by 5 bases and V by 6 bases; bases with no gene match: 9. CDR3 sequence: CASRRGQGGPYGYTF. The CDR3 DNA sequence: TGTGCCAGCAGGAGAGGACAGGGGGGACCTTATGGCTACACCTTC.

With respect to this clone: At the DNA level, this CDR3 is encoded by other sequences in the same sample as well. V usage is TRBV20-1 and J usage is TRBJ2-7; unclear D gene. The germline V gene encodes CDR1 DFQATT and CDR2 SNEGSKA (reference sequence). Trimming pared 4 bases from V and 3 bases from J, leaving 7 bases between. CDR3 length equals 11 residues. As DNA, the CDR3 is TGCAGTGCTAAAGGAGACTACGAGCAGTACTTC. Its protein is CSAKGDYEQYF.

This clone was detected once. The chain has TRBV15 and TRBJ2-1, with D perhaps matching TRBD2 (5 bases). This CDR3 has 16 residues. V was shortened by 1 base and J by 2 bases, with 12 bases between the two germline ends. From germline, CDR1 is LNHNV and CDR2 YYDKDF (reference sequence). CDR3 residues: CATSRVMAGTYNEQFF. The CDR3 DNA reads TGTGCCACCAGCAGAGTTATGGCGGGCACCTACAATGAGCAGTTCTTC.

The rearrangement joins TRBV4-3 to TRBJ1-4; 7 bases match TRBD1. V dropped 2 bases and J dropped 8; count of bases not matched to a gene: 17. The CDR3 extends over 18 amino acids. Germline-derived CDR1 and CDR2 are LGHNA and YSLEER. CDR3 sequence: CASSQPFQDRREFEKLFF. DNA for the CDR3: TGCGCCAGCAGCCAACCCTTCCAGGACAGGCGAGAATTCGAAAAACTGTTTTTT.

The rearrangement links TRBV7-2 to TRBJ2-3, with 7 bases identical to TRBD2. The germline V gene has CDR1 SGHTA and CDR2 FQGNSA. The CDR3 has 15 amino acids. The junction had 9 bases not matched to a gene; V was cut back by 5 bases and J by 4 bases. The CDR3 DNA sequence: TGTGCCAGCAGCAGAACCGGGGGGTGGGCAGATACGCAGTATTTT. Translation: CASSRTGGWADTQYF.

The chain carries TRBV19 and TRBJ1-1; 7 bases match TRBD1. This CDR3 comprises 17 residues. The J segment lost 0 bases and the V segment lost 0 bases, leaving 7 bases of the junction unmatched. Germline loops: CDR1 LNHDA, CDR2 SQIVND (reference sequence). The CDR3 bases are TGTGCCAGTAGTATAGATCTCTCGACAGGGATGAACACTGAAGCTTTCTTT. As protein: CASSIDLSTGMNTEAFF. Together with reference TRBV19 and TRBJ1-1, the CDR3 gives the full variable domain: DGGITQSPKYLFRKEGQNVTLSCEQNLNHDAMYWYRQDPGQGLRLIYYSQIVNDFQKGDIAEGYSVSREKKESFPLTVTSAQKNPTAFYLCASSIDLSTGMNTEAFFGQGTRLTVV.

The chain recombines TRBV28 with TRBJ2-5; D is undetermined. The V and J ends lost 4 bases and 5 bases respectively, with 11 bases between them. CDR1 is MDHEN and CDR2 is SYDVKM in the germline V gene. The CDR3 is made up of 13 amino acids. The CDR3 nucleotides read TGTGCCAGCAGTTCCAGCGAACGGGAGACCCAGTACTTC. Translation: CASSSSERETQYF. Full variable domain (missing parts from reference TRBV28 and TRBJ2-5): DVKVTQSSRYLVKRTGEKVFLECVQDMDHENMFWYRQDPGLGLRLIYFSYDVKMKEKGDIPEGYSVSREKKERFSLILESASTNQTSMYLCASSSSERETQYFGPGTRLLVL.

The V gene is TRBV7-2, the J gene TRBJ2-4; a weak D match, TRBD2 (6 bases). Trimming pared 4 bases from V and 0 bases from J, leaving 16 bases between. The CDR3 is 17 amino acids. From germline, CDR1 is SGHTA and CDR2 FQGNSA. DNA for the CDR3: TGTGCCAGCAGCTACCGGAACGGACTATTAGCCAAAAACATTCAGTACTTC. This translates into CASSYRNGLLAKNIQYF.

V is TRBV7-9 and J is TRBJ1-3; 7 bases line up with TRBD1. Trimming removed 5 bases from V and 0 bases from J; junction bases left unmatched: 13. Germline V CDR1 and CDR2: SEHNR, FQNEAQ (reference sequence). This CDR3 is 18 amino acids long. DNA of the CDR3: TGTGCCAGCAGCGAACAGGGGACTCTAACCCTCTCTGGAAACACCATATATTTT. Protein sequence: CASSEQGTLTLSGNTIYF.

The rearrangement joins TRBV5-4 to TRBJ2-7; either TRBD1 or TRBD2 may supply D (5 bases each). Germline assignment: CDR1 SGHNT and CDR2 YYREEE (reference sequence). The CDR3 runs to 14 residues. V lost 0 bases, J lost 2 bases, and 9 bases lay in between. CDR3 in amino acids: CASSLAGDPYEQYF. The DNA for the CDR3 is TGTGCCAGCAGCTTGGCCGGGGACCCCTACGAGCAGTACTTC.

The chain uses TRBV10-3 and TRBJ2-3; 8 bases line up with TRBD2. CDR1 ENHRY and CDR2 SYGVKD come from the germline V gene. V trimming: 9 bases; J trimming: 6 bases; junction bases outside the gene matches: 8. This CDR3 has 13 residues. CDR3 sequence reads: CAMAGGLGDTQYF. For the CDR3, the DNA is TGTGCCATGGCGGGGGGATTAGGGGATACGCAGTATTTT.

This clone was seen a single time. The chain combines TRBV19 with TRBJ1-1, with D uncertain. V was clipped by 2 bases and J by 1 base, with 8 bases between them. Looked up from germline, CDR1 is LNHDA and CDR2 is SQIVND (reference sequence). This CDR3 has 14 amino acids. DNA of the CDR3: TGTGCCAGTAGTATAACGGCCGGGAACACTGAAGCTTTCTTT. It yields the protein CASSITAGNTEAFF.